The next 28 T cell receptor delta chains were all read from a single sample in a study of γδ T cells in repeated Plasmodium falciparum infection. TCRdb redid the clone calls on the multiplex PCR reads with CATT. The sample includes approximately 90,000 delta-chain clones, 0.9% to 1% seen only once; the top ten take around a tenth. Gammadelta T cells were flow-sorted from PBMC into Vgamma9/Vdelta2+ and Vdelta2-negative populations for bulk analysis. Specimen: gamma-delta T cells from blood. The source of these receptors is a pool of human donors (malaria-infected and uninfected, not separated).

The table lists this clone with a few counts. This likely reflects a read error, since a far larger clone is one base away. Other DNA sequences in the sample encode the same CDR3. This chain connects TRDV1 to TRDJ1, with TRDD3 matching 13 bases. TCRdb carries no J gene annotation; the J gene was assigned here by matching the DNA with germline. CDR3 size: 22 residues. The germline CDR1 and CDR2 sequences are TSWWSYY and QGS. CDR3 region: CALAAPFLRQPVLGDTTDKLIF. CDR3 bases: TGTGCCCTTGCCGCCCCTTTCCTACGTCAGCCCGTACTGGGGGATACGACCGATAAACTCATCTTT.

As concerns this clone: The TCRdb protein, from a much larger clone, departs from this DNA's translation at residue 11, likely by read error; the protein shown derives from the DNA. The V and J genes are TRDV2 and TRDJ1; 13 bases fit TRDD3. The J gene, left out of TCRdb, was set here by checking the DNA against germline. Germline trimming cut 1 base from V and 4 bases from J; bases unmatched to any gene: 11. CDR1 is GEAIGNYY and CDR2 is EKD in the germline V gene. CDR3 size: 18 residues. The CDR3 DNA reads TGTGCCTGTGACACTTTACTGGGGGATACGCAACGTGGCGATAAACTCATCTTT. It translates to CACDTLLGDTQRGDKLIF.

V is TRDV2 and J is TRDJ1; TRDD3 matches 8 bases. The J gene, absent from TCRdb, was called here by matching the DNA to germline. Germline V CDR1 and CDR2: GEAIGNYY, EKD. V was pared by 1 base and J by 0 bases, with 6 bases of the junction left unmatched. This CDR3 has 16 amino acids. The CDR3 loop reads CACDTGGILDTDKLIF. CDR3 DNA: TGTGCCTGTGACACGGGGGGGATATTGGACACCGATAAACTCATCTTT.

This clone has more than one count but fewer than ten. The translation of this DNA and the TCRdb protein of a much larger clone differ at residue 5, probably owing to a read error; the protein shown here is translated from the DNA. The gene calls are TRDV1 and TRDJ1; TRDD3 matches at 10 bases. As TCRdb names no J gene, one was assigned here on the basis of a DNA match to germline. CDR3 size: 19 residues. Germline V CDR1 and CDR2: TSWWSYY, QGS. J gave up 0 bases and V 5 bases, and 15 bases lay outside the gene matches. As DNA, the CDR3 is TGTGCTCTTGGGAAGACTCTCCGACTGGGGGATCTATACACCGATAAACTCATCTTT. This codes for CALGKTLRLGDLYTDKLIF.

With regard to this clone: A read error likely explains this, since a far larger clone differs by one base. With the J gene uncalled, the V gene is TRDV2; the D call in the table, TRDD3, was not verified against the DNA. The length of the CDR3 is 18 residues. Per germline, CDR1 GEAIGNYY and CDR2 EKD. The CDR3 DNA sequence: TGTGCCTGTGACACGGAGGGCGGCTGGGGGATGCCGCCCGATAAGCTCATCTTT. It encodes CACDTEGGWGMPPDKLIF.

This clone was counted ten times or more. This chain uses TRDV2 with TRDJ1; 10 bases agree with TRDD3. This CDR3 is built from 14 residues. Losses at the gene ends were 5 bases for V and 3 bases for J; bases not matched to a gene: 5. Germline-derived CDR1 and CDR2 are GEAIGNYY and EKD. The CDR3 nucleotides are TGTGCCTGTGTCCGACTGGGGGATGCCGATAAACTCATCTTT. This encodes CACVRLGDADKLIF.

This clone was recorded a few times. TCRdb has a much larger clone's protein, which differs at residue 17 from the translation of this DNA, likely because of a read error; what is shown is the protein translated from the DNA. The J gene went uncalled, whereas the V gene is TRDV2; the table gives TRDD3 as D, unverified against the DNA. In germline, CDR1 is GEAIGNYY, CDR2 EKD. This CDR3 is 19 amino acids long. CDR3 residues: CACAGLPQGDTSLTDKPIF. In nucleotides, the CDR3 is TGTGCCTGTGCAGGCCTACCTCAGGGGGATACGTCACTTACCGATAAACCCATCTTT.

This clone came up a few times. This DNA's translation differs at residue 4 from TCRdb's protein, which comes from a much larger clone; a read error is likely, and the protein shown is translated from the DNA. The gene calls are TRDV1 and TRDJ1; tentative D call: TRDD3 (6 bases). Germline matching of the DNA provided the J gene here, since TCRdb leaves it blank. There are 19 residues in the CDR3. Germline CDR1 is TSWWSYY and CDR2 is QGS. The CDR3 loop reads CALREGAGARRGYTDKLIF. Here the CDR3 DNA reads TGTGCTCTTAGGGAAGGCGCTGGGGCCCGGAGAGGGTACACCGATAAACTCATCTTT.

In the case of this clone: With a far larger clone one base away, a read error is the likely cause. The same CDR3 also results from other DNA sequences found in this sample. The rearrangement joins TRDV2 to TRDJ1; 9 bases are shared with TRDD3. CDR1 and CDR2 from the germline V gene are GEAIGNYY and EKD. V dropped 4 bases and J dropped 0; count of bases not matched to a gene: 8. The length of the CDR3 is 16 residues. The CDR3 loop reads CACDPLLGENTDKLIF. The CDR3 DNA is TGTGCCTGTGATCCACTACTGGGGGAAAACACCGATAAACTCATCTTT.

Remarks on this clone: TCRdb has a much larger clone's protein, which differs at residue 7 from the translation of this DNA, likely because of a read error; what is shown is the protein translated from the DNA. The chain combines TRDV1 with TRDJ1; no definite D call. The CDR3 covers 12 residues. Germline CDR1 and CDR2: TSWWSYY and QGS. Between the trimmed V and J ends, which lost 1 base and 3 bases, there was a span of 3 bases. The CDR3 DNA is TGTGCTCTTGGGGAACCCGCCGATAAACTCATCTTT. Protein: CALGEPADKLIF.

In the case of this clone: This DNA's translation and the protein TCRdb lists, from a much larger clone, do not match at residue 12, likely due to a read error; the protein shown is translated from the DNA. The rearrangement links TRDV2 to TRDJ1; 7 bases align to TRDD3. Because TCRdb records no J gene, it was assigned here through a match of the DNA to germline. After removal of 1 base from V and 2 bases from J, the junction contained 15 bases not matched to a gene. Germline V gives CDR1 GEAIGNYY, CDR2 EKD. This CDR3 spans 18 amino acids. CDR3 DNA: TGTGCCTGTGACACTAAGGCCTGGGGGGGGCCCATAACCGATAAACTCATCTTT. Protein sequence: CACDTKAWGGPITDKLIF.

This clone was counted a few times. TCRdb attributes to this sequence the protein of a much larger clone, which differs from the DNA translation at residue 16; a read error is likely, and the protein displayed is translated from the DNA. The V and J genes are TRDV1 and TRDJ1; 9 bases are shared with TRDD3. TCRdb is silent on the J gene; assignment here came from matching the DNA to germline. CDR1 and CDR2 (germline): TSWWSYY, QGS. The CDR3 extends over 19 amino acids. As DNA, the CDR3 is TGTGCTCTTGGGAATTCTGGGTACTGGGGGACAGAATACACCGATAGACTCATCTTT. Residues: CALGNSGYWGTEYTDRLIF.

There are a few counts of this clone. The mismatch at residue 3 between this DNA's translation and the TCRdb protein of a much larger clone likely reflects a read error; the protein shown is translated from the DNA. This chain joins TRDV1 and TRDJ1, with 13 bases identical to TRDD3. Germline-derived CDR1 and CDR2 are TSWWSYY and QGS. The CDR3 is 24 residues long. CDR3 sequence reads: CAIGESRPSLVLGDTLVKTDKLIF. DNA for the CDR3: TGTGCTATTGGGGAATCACGACCATCCCTAGTACTGGGGGATACGCTGGTTAAGACCGATAAACTCATCTTT.

This clone was counted at least ten times. With a far larger clone one base away, a read error is the likely cause. The sample carries other DNA sequences with the same CDR3. The V call is TRDV2, the J call TRDJ1; D remains unclear. No J segment appears in TCRdb, so it was assigned here by matching the sequence to germline. The CDR3 loop spans 18 amino acids. Germline-derived CDR1 and CDR2 are GEAIGNYY and EKD. V lost 5 bases and J lost 0, with 24 bases in between. The CDR3 DNA sequence: TGTGCCTGTGTCCAATTCTCGAGGTACCACCCTTACACCGATAAACTCATCTTT. The encoded protein is CACVQFSRYHPYTDKLIF.

About this clone: This DNA translates differently at residue 5 from the TCRdb protein, which is that of a much larger clone; a read error is likely, and the protein shown is the DNA's own translation. CDR3 coding DNA: TGTGCCTGTGACCCCCGTCCGGGTCCGGGGTACACCGATAAACTCATCTTT. This encodes CACDPRPGPGYTDKLIF. This chain uses TRDV2 with TRDJ1; D is uncertain. The CDR3 is 17 residues long. From germline, CDR1 is GEAIGNYY and CDR2 EKD. Between the trimmed V and J ends, which lost 3 bases and 0 bases, there was a span of 19 bases.

A few counts support this clone. A far larger clone differs by one base, so this is likely a read error. The same CDR3 also results from other DNA sequences found in this sample. V gene TRDV2 combines with J gene TRDJ1; the match to TRDD3 covers 8 bases. TCRdb carries no J gene annotation; the J gene was assigned here by matching the DNA with germline. The CDR3 is 20 amino acids. Germline CDR1 and CDR2: GEAIGNYY and EKD. After removal of 1 base from V and 0 bases from J, the junction contained 18 bases not matched to a gene. The CDR3 sequence is CACDTEDRLTGGPHTDKLIF. The CDR3 coding sequence is TGTGCCTGTGACACTGAAGACAGGTTGACTGGGGGTCCACACACCGATAAACTCATCTTT.

On this clone itself: The protein TCRdb lists belongs to a much larger clone and differs from this DNA's translation at residue 12, which points to a read error; the protein shown is made from the DNA. The CDR3, as DNA: TGTGCTCTTGGGCCCCGGCTGGTCGGGGGATACGTAGAGGCCGATAAACTCATCTTT. It yields the protein CALGPRLVGGYVEADKLIF. The chain combines TRDV1 with TRDJ1; TRDD3 aligns across 10 bases. Losses at the gene ends were 5 bases for V and 3 bases for J; bases not matched to a gene: 18. CDR1 and CDR2 from the germline V gene are TSWWSYY and QGS. There are 19 residues in the CDR3.

This clone was counted only a few times. A far larger clone is one nucleotide away, so this likely arose from a read error. Within the sample, other DNA sequences also encode this same CDR3. This rearrangement joins TRDV1 to TRDJ1, with a tentative D call TRDD3 (6 bases). The CDR3 length is 19 residues. Trimming removed 0 bases from V and 8 bases from J, with 28 bases in between. The germline V gene has CDR1 TSWWSYY and CDR2 QGS. Written as DNA, the CDR3 is TGTGCTCTTGGGGAACTGCCGAGGCTGGGGTTACTAAACTACCTCAAACTCATCTTT. Encoded protein: CALGELPRLGLLNYLKLIF.

Regarding this clone: A read error is likely here: a far larger clone is one base away. Additional DNA sequences in this sample encode the identical CDR3. The CDR3 loop reads CACDSSCTGGLVSWDTRQMFF. CDR3 DNA: TGTGCCTGTGACTCGTCCTGTACTGGGGGATTGGTCTCCTGGGACACCCGACAGATGTTCTTC. With the J gene uncalled, the V gene is TRDV2; the table's D call, TRDD3, was not checked against the DNA. The CDR3 runs 21 residues. Per the germline V gene, CDR1 is GEAIGNYY and CDR2 is EKD.

As for this clone: The protein in TCRdb stems from a much larger clone and differs at residue 17 from this DNA's translation, likely a read error; here the protein is translated from the DNA. The chain has TRDV2 and TRDJ1; 11 bases line up with TRDD3. TCRdb leaves out the J gene; it was filled in here by matching the DNA to germline. From germline, CDR1 is GEAIGNYY and CDR2 EKD. With 0 bases clipped from V and 0 bases from J, the junction kept 32 bases outside the gene matches. The CDR3 totals 26 residues. The CDR3 spells CACDTGAYNIWELGDRGNKYTDKLIF. CDR3 in DNA: TGTGCCTGTGACACCGGAGCCTACAACATCTGGGAACTGGGGGATAGGGGGAATAAGTACACCGATAAACTCATCTTT.

Notes on this clone: A far more abundant clone sits one base away, making this likely a read error. Other nucleotide sequences in the sample specify the same CDR3. No J gene was named, though the V gene is TRDV2; the DNA was not used to check the table's D call, TRDD3. The CDR3 runs to 16 residues. Germline V gene sequence: CDR1 GEAIGNYY, CDR2 EKD. The CDR3 protein is CACDSVGELYTDKLIF. CDR3 coding DNA: TGTGCCTGTGACTCGGTGGGGGAATTATACACCGATAAACTCATCTTC.

This clone occurred many times. A read error likely explains why the TCRdb protein, taken from a much larger clone, differs from this DNA's translation at residue 14; the protein shown is translated from the DNA. V gene TRDV2 combines with J gene TRDJ3; 7 bases map to TRDD3. No J segment appears in TCRdb, so it was assigned here by matching the sequence to germline. The length of the CDR3 is 23 residues. Trimming at V came to 3 bases and at J to 5 bases, leaving 27 bases not matched to a gene. Germline-derived CDR1 and CDR2 are GEAIGNYY and EKD. CDR3 bases: TGTGCCTGTGACCCCCTTGTGGAGATGGTGAAGCTGGGGGGTACCCGGGACACCCGACAGATGTTTTTC. Protein sequence: CACDPLVEMVKLGGTRDTRQMFF.

With respect to this clone: It differs at one base from a far larger clone, so likely a read error. The sample holds other DNA sequences that translate to the same CDR3. The chain links TRDV2 to TRDJ1; possibly TRDD3 for D (6 bases). Germline matching of the DNA provided the J gene here, since TCRdb leaves it blank. The CDR3 is 23 residues long. Germline CDR1 reads GEAIGNYY; CDR2 reads EKD. The DNA for the CDR3 is TGTGCCTGCGACACGGGAACTTACCGGTATTACATGGGGGGCACCGCCGGACCATCTAAACTCATCTTT. This encodes CACDTGTYRYYMGGTAGPSKLIF.

Concerning this clone itself: A single base is all that separates this from a far larger clone, so a read error is likely. The chain recombines TRDV1 with TRDJ1, with D possibly being TRDD2 (5 bases). TCRdb does not report a J gene; here it was assigned by matching the DNA to germline references. The CDR3 loop spans 19 amino acids. Germline V gives CDR1 TSWWSYY, CDR2 QGS. V was clipped by 0 bases and J by 0 bases, with 20 bases between them. In DNA form, the CDR3 reads TGTGCTCTTGGGGAACTCGTTTCCGTAGTCCCCTTCTACACCGATAAACTCATCTTT. Protein product: CALGELVSVVPFYTDKLIF.

A few counts support this clone. A read error is the likely source, as a far larger clone sits one nucleotide away. Other nucleotide sequences from this sample produce the same CDR3. The chain combines TRDV1 with TRDJ1, with 11 bases lining up with TRDD3. No J gene was available from TCRdb, and it was assigned here by a germline match of the DNA. The CDR3 contains 25 residues. J was trimmed by 0 bases and V by 0 bases; bases with no gene match: 27. CDR1 TSWWSYY and CDR2 QGS come from the germline V gene. CDR3 in amino acids: CALGELPYPTGKELGDISDTDKLIF. CDR3 DNA sequence: TGTGCTCTTGGGGAACTCCCATATCCTACCGGCAAAGAACTGGGGGATATCTCAGACACCGATAAACTCATCTTT.

This clone has more than one count but fewer than ten. This likely stems from a read error, as it lies one base from a far larger clone. Other DNA variants within this sample encode the same CDR3. The rearrangement links TRDV1 to TRDJ1, with 10 bases lining up with TRDD3. CDR1 is TSWWSYY and CDR2 is QGS in the germline V gene. The CDR3 is made up of 20 amino acids. Written as DNA, the CDR3 is TGTGCCCTTGGGGACCAGTTTCCTGCGTGGGGGATACATTACACCGATAAACTCATCTTT. This translates into CALGDQFPAWGIHYTDKLIF.

This clone was detected only a few times. The amino acid sequence in TCRdb belongs to a much larger clone and departs from this DNA's translation at residue 16, likely a sequencing read error; the sequence shown is translated from the DNA. The V gene call is TRDV1, and the J gene call is absent; TRDD3 reflects the table's D call only, with no check against the DNA. The CDR3 spans 18 residues. CDR1 and CDR2 (germline): TSWWSYY, QGS. CDR3 residues: CALGGLMPEYPYTDKPIF. CDR3 DNA: TGTGCTCTTGGGGGCCTTATGCCAGAATACCCGTACACCGATAAACCCATCTTT.

Remarks on this clone: This could be a read error, since a much larger clone is one nucleotide away. This chain's CDR3 is CACDTSYWGVQTDKLIF. For the CDR3, the DNA is TGTGCCTGTGACACGTCGTACTGGGGGGTACAGACCGATAAACTCATCTTT. V is TRDV2 and J is TRDJ1; 8 bases are shared with TRDD3. The J gene, missing from TCRdb, was assigned here through DNA to germline matching. V lost 1 base to trimming and J lost 2 bases; unmatched junction nucleotides: 11. This CDR3 is 17 amino acids long. Germline CDR1 and CDR2: GEAIGNYY and EKD.